This T cell receptor beta chain appears in the sequencing data of a study of memory B cells and T cells in multiple sclerosis. The CDR3 is 16 residues long. The V gene lost 4 bases and the J gene lost 0 bases, with 15 bases spanning the gap. Germline-derived CDR1 and CDR2 are SGHRS and YFSETQ. Here immunoSEQ multiplex PCR was the method, and the copy in TCRdb shows in-frame clones only, minus some. The sample gives approximately 47,000 clones, over 70% of which show up once; 0.85% to 1.2% is in the top ten. In regard to this clone: The target antigen is unknown.

Stimulus-free culture yielded autoproliferating CFSE-dim and non-proliferating CFSE-high T cells, each sequenced separately. Roughly 5x10^7 CFSE-labeled PBMCs were cultured 6 to 7 days unstimulated, then replicate wells were pooled. The sample taken for sequencing was PBMCs from blood kept in culture. The chain employs TRBV5-1 and TRBJ2-3; a weak D match, TRBD1 (6 bases). This clonotype was obtained from a human donor with multiple sclerosis. The CDR3 reads CASSVQGSSSTDTQYF. The CDR3 DNA reads as TGCGCCAGCAGCGTCCAGGGGTCCTCTAGCACAGATACGCAGTATTTT.